This is a list of T cell receptor beta chains from one sample in a study of T cell repertoires in cytomegalovirus infection. These receptors have no identified antigens. TCRdb itself ran the reads through MiXCR, one entry per CDR3 protein. The sample shows over 250,000 distinct CDR3 sequences, 22% of them seen only once. The sequences come from cultured PBMCs, collected from culture after CMV antigen stimulation. The receptors come from a human donor in good health (CMV status not recorded). Some clones in this sample may be carry-over from other donors' samples. The CDR3 runs from the conserved cysteine through the conserved F or W. A D gene is named only where the DNA matches it firmly. A clone size is listed for some rows: how often the clone was seen (once, few, many), or a class if it is expanded.

>TRBV10-3|TRBJ1-4|.|.
TGTGCCATCAGTCCCGCAGGGGCAACTAATGAAAAACTGTTTTTT
CAISPAGATNEKLFF
>TRBV7-8|TRBJ2-3|few|TRBD2
TGTGCCAGCAGCCCACCCCGCGGGGGGAGTACAGATACGCAGTATTTT
CASSPPRGGSTDTQYF
>TRBV27|TRBJ2-1|.|TRBD1
TGTGCCAGCAGCCGCCCAGGGGACAGGGAATACAATGAGCAGTTCTTC
CASSRPGDREYNEQFF
>TRBV7-8|TRBJ2-7|once|.
TGTGCCAGCAGTACATCCCAGGGCCGAGGCGGTCCGTACTTC
CASSTSQGRGGPYF
>TRBV15|TRBJ2-1|.|.
TGTGCCACCAGCAGAGAGACTAGTTATAGGTTGAATGAGCAGTTCTTC
CATSRETSYRLNEQFF
>TRBV20-1|TRBJ1-2|.|TRBD1
TGCAGTGCTAGGGGTCCCGGGACAGGGGGGGGTAGCTATGGCTACACCTTC
CSARGPGTGGGSYGYTF
>TRBV7-2|TRBJ2-7|many|TRBD1
TGTGCCAGCAGCTTAGCGGGGGGACAGGGGGCCCACGAGCAGTACTTC
CASSLAGGQGAHEQYF
>TRBV11-2|TRBJ2-1|many|TRBD2
TGTGCCAGCAGCTTAGCGGGAGGATCGAACAATGAGCAGTTCTTC
CASSLAGGSNNEQFF
>TRBV6-5|TRBJ2-1|many|.
TGTGCCAGCAGTTACTCGGACCAGGGGGGCAATGAGCAGTTCTTC
CASSYSDQGGNEQFF
>TRBV24-1|TRBJ2-1|few|TRBD2
TGTGCCACCAGTGACCCGGGACTAGCGGGAGAGTATGAGCAGTTCTTC
CATSDPGLAGEYEQFF
>TRBV19|TRBJ2-5|few|TRBD1
TGTGCCAGTAGTGGCAGGACAGGGGGCATCGAGACCCAGTACTTC
CASSGRTGGIETQYF
>TRBV29-1|TRBJ2-2|.|TRBD2
TGCAGCGTTACCGGGACTAGCAGCACCGGGGAGCTGTTTTTT
CSVTGTSSTGELFF
>TRBV27|TRBJ1-3|few|.
TGTGCCAGCAGTACACAGGGTCCTACTGGAAACACCATATATTTT
CASSTQGPTGNTIYF
>TRBV12-3/TRBV12-4|TRBJ2-1|few|.
TGTGCCAGCAGTTTAGAAGTACATGAGCAGTTCTTC
CASSLEVHEQFF
>TRBV30|TRBJ2-2|.|TRBD1
TGTGCCTGGATCAGGGGGTCCACCGGGGAGCTGTTTTTT
CAWIRGSTGELFF
>TRBV4-3|TRBJ1-3|few|.
TGCGCCAGCAGCCAAGATACAGGCCGACCCCGGAGCTCTGGAAACACCATATATTTT
CASSQDTGRPRSSGNTIYF
>TRBV4-1|TRBJ2-7|many|.
TGCGCCAGCAGTCTAGCTCTGCAGTCCTCCTACGAGCAGTACTTC
CASSLALQSSYEQYF
>TRBV25-1|TRBJ1-2|few|.
TGTGCCAGCAGTGATTACAGGGATCCTAACTATGGCTACACCTTC
CASSDYRDPNYGYTF